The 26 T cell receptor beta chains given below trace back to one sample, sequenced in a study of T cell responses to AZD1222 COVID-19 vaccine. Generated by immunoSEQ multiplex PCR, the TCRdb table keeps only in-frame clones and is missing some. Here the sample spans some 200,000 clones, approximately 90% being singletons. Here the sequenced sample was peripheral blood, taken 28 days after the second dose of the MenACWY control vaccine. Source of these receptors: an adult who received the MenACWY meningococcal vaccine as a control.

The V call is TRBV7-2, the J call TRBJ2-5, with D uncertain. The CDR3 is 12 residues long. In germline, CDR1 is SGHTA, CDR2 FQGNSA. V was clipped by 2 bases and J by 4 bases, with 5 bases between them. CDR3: CASSLLRETQYF. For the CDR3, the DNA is TGTGCCAGCAGCTTATTGAGAGAGACCCAGTACTTC. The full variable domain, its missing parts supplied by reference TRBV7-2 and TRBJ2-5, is GAGVSQSPSNKVTEKGKDVELRCDPISGHTALYWYRQSLGQGLEFLIYFQGNSAPDKSGLPSDRFSAERTGGSVSTLTIQRTQQEDSAVYLCASSLLRETQYFGPGTRLLVL.

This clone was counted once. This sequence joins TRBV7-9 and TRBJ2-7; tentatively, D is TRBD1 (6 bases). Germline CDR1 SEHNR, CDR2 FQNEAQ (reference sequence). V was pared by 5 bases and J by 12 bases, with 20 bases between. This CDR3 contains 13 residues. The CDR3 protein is CASSPPGRGDGYF. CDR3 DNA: TGTGCCAGCAGCCCCCCCGGCAGGGGCGACGGGTACTTC. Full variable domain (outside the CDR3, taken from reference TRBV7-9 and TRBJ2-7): DTGVSQNPRHKITKRGQNVTFRCDPISEHNRLYWYRQTLGQGPEFLTYFQNEAQLEKSRLLSDRFSAERPKGSFSTLEIQRTEQGDSAMYLCASSPPGRGDGYFGPGTRLTVT.

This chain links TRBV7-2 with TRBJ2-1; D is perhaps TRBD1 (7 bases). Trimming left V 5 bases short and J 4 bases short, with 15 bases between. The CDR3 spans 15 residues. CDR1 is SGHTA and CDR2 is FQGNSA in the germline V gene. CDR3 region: CASSEGAGFYNEQFF. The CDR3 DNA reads TGTGCCAGCAGCGAGGGGGCGGGATTTTACAATGAGCAGTTCTTC.

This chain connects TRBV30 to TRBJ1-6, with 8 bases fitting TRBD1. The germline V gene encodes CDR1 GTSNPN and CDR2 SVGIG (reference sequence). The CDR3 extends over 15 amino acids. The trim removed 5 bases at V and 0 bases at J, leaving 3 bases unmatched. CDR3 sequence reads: CAWAGQGSYNSPLHF. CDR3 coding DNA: TGTGCCTGGGCCGGACAGGGCTCCTATAATTCACCCCTCCACTTT.

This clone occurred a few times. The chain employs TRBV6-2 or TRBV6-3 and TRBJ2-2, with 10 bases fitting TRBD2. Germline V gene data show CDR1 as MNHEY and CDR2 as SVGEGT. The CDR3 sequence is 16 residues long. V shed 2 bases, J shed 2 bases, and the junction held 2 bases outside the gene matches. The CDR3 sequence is CASSYRTSGNTGELFF. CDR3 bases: TGTGCCAGCAGTTACAGGACTAGCGGAAACACCGGGGAGCTGTTTTTT.

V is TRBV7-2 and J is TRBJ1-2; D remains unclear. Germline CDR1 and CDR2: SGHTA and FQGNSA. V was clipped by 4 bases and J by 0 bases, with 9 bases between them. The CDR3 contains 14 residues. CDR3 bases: TGTGCCAGCAGCTCAGACGTAGCTAACTATGGCTACACCTTC. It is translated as CASSSDVANYGYTF.

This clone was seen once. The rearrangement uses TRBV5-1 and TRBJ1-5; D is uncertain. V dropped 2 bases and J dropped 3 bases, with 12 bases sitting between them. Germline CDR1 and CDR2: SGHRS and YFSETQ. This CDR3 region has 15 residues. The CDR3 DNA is TGCGCCAGCAGCTTCTTGGGAGAATACAATCAGCCCCAGCATTTT. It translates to CASSFLGEYNQPQHF.

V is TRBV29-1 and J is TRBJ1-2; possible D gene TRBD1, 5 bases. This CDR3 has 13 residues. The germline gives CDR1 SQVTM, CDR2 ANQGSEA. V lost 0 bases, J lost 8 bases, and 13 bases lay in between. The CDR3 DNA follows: TGCAGCGTTGAAGAAGGGGCCTGGGGAGGCTACACCTTC. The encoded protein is CSVEEGAWGGYTF. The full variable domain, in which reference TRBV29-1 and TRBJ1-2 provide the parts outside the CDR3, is SAVISQKPSRDICQRGTSLTIQCQVDSQVTMMFWYRQQPGQSLTLIATANQGSEATYESGFVIDKFPISRPNLTFSTLTVSNMSPEDSSIYLCSVEEGAWGGYTFGSGTRLTVV.

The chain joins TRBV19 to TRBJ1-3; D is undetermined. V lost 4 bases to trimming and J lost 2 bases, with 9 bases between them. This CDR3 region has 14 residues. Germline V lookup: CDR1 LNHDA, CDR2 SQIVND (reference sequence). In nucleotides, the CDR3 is TGTGCCAGTAGTACGACCGGGACTGGAAACACCATATATTTT. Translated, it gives CASSTTGTGNTIYF.

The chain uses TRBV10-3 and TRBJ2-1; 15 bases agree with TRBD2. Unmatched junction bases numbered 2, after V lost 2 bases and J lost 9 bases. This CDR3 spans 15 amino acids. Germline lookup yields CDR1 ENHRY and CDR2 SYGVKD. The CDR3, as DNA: TGTGCCATCAGTGAGGGGACTAGCGGGAGGACTGAGCAGTTCTTC. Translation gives CAISEGTSGRTEQFF.

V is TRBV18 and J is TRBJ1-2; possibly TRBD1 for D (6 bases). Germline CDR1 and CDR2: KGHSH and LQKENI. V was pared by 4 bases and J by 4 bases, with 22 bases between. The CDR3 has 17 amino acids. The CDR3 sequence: CASSLPPGLQGRYGYTF. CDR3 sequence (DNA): TGTGCCAGCTCACTACCACCCGGGTTACAGGGACGCTATGGCTACACCTTC. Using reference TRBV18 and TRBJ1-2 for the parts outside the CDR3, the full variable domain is NAGVMQNPRHLVRRRGQEARLRCSPMKGHSHVYWYRQLPEEGLKFMVYLQKENIIDESGMPKERFSAEFPKEGPSILRIQQVVRGDSAAYFCASSLPPGLQGRYGYTFGSGTRLTVV.

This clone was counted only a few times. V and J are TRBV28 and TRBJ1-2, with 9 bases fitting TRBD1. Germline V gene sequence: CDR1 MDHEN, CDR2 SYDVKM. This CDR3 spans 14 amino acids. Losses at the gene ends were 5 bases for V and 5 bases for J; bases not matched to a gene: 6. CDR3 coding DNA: TGTGCCAGCAGTGCTACAGGGGGCCGGTATGGCTACACCTTC. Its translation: CASSATGGRYGYTF.

CDR3 in amino acids: CASSTRQGVGEKLFF. In DNA, the CDR3 is TGTGCCAGCAGCACCCGACAGGGAGTCGGTGAAAAACTGTTTTTT. The J gene is TRBJ1-4, the V gene TRBV13, with 7 bases that match TRBD1. V lost 5 bases to trimming and J lost 7 bases; unmatched junction nucleotides: 10. This CDR3 comprises 15 residues. Germline lookup yields CDR1 PRHDT and CDR2 FYEKMQ (reference sequence).

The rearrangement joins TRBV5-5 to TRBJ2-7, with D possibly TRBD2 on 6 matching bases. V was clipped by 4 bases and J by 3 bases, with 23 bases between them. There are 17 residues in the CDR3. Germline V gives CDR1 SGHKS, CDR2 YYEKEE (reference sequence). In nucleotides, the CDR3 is TGTGCCAGCAGCCTGGAACCCCTGGCGGGGTCCAACTACGAGCAGTACTTC. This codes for CASSLEPLAGSNYEQYF.

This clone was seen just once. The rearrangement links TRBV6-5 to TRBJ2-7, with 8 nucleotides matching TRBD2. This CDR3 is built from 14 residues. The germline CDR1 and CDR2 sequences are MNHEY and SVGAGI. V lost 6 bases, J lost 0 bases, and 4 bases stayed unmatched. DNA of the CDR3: TGTGCCAGCAGCACGACTAGCGCCTCCTACGAGCAGTACTTC. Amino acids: CASSTTSASYEQYF.

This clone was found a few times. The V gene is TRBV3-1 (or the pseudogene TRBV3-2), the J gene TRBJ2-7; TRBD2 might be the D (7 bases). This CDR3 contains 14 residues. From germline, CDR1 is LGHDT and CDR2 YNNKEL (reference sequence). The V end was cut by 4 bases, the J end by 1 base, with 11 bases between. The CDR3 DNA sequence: TGTGCCAGCAGCCCGAGGGGGGGATCCTACGAGCAGTACTTC. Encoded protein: CASSPRGGSYEQYF.

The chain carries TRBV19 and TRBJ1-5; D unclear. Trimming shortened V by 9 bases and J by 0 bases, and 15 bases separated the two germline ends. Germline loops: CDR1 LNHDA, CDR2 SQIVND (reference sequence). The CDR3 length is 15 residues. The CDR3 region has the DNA TGTGCCAGCATAAGGACTACCTATAGCAATCAGCCCCAGCATTTT. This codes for CASIRTTYSNQPQHF.

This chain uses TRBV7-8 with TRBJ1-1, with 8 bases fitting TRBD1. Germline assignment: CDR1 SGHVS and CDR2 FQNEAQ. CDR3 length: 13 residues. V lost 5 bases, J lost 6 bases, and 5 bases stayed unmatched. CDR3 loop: CASSATGGAEAFF. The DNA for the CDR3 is TGTGCCAGCAGCGCCACAGGGGGAGCTGAAGCTTTCTTT.

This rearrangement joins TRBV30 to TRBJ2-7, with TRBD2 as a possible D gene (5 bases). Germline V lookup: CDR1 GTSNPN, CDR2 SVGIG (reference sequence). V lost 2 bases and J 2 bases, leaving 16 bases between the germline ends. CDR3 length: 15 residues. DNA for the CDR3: TGTGCCTGGAGTCCCGCCCGTCGGAGGACCTACGAGCAGTACTTC. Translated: CAWSPARRRTYEQYF.

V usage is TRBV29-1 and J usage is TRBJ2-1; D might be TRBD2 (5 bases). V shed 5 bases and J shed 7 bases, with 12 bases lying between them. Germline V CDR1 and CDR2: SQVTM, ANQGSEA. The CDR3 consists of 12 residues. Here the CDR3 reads CSVLRSGNEQFF. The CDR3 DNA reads TGCAGCGTTCTAAGGAGCGGAAATGAGCAGTTCTTC.

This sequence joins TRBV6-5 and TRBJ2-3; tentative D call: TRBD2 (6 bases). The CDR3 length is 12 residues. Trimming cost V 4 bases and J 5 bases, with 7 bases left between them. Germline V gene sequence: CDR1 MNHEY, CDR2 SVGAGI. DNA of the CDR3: TGTGCCAGCAGTTCCGGGAGAGATACGCAGTATTTT. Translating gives CASSSGRDTQYF.

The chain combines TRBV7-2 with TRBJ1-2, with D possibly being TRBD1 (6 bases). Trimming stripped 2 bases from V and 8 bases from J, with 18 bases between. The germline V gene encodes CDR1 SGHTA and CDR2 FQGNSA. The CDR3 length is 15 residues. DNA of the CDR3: TGTGCCAGCAGCTTAAGTCGGGACATGCTCGCGGGCTACACCTTC. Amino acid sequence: CASSLSRDMLAGYTF. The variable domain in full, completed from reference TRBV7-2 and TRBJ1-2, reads GAGVSQSPSNKVTEKGKDVELRCDPISGHTALYWYRQSLGQGLEFLIYFQGNSAPDKSGLPSDRFSAERTGGSVSTLTIQRTQQEDSAVYLCASSLSRDMLAGYTFGSGTRLTVV.

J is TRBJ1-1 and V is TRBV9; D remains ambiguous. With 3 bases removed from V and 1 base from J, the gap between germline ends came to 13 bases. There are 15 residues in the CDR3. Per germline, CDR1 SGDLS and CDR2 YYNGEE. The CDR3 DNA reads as TGTGCCAGCAGCGCACCCGGCCTGACGAACACTGAAGCTTTCTTT. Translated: CASSAPGLTNTEAFF.

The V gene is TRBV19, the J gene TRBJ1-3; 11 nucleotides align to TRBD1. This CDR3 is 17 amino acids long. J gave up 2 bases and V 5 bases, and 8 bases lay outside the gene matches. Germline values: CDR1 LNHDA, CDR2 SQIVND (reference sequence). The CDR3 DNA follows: TGTGCCAGTAGTGGACAGGGGGCCCCCCCTCCTGGAAACACCATATATTTT. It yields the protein CASSGQGAPPPGNTIYF.

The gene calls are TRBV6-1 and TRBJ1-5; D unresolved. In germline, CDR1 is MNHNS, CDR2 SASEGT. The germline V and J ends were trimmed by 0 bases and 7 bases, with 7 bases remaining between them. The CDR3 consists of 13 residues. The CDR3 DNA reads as TGTGCCAGCAGTGAAGCGCTCGGGCAGCCCCAGCATTTT. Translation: CASSEALGQPQHF.

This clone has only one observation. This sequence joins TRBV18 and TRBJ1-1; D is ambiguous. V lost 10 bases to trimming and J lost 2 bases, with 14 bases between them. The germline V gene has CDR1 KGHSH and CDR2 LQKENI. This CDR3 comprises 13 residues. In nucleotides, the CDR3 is TGTGCCACGGCTCGGACTAGTAACACTGAAGCTTTCTTT. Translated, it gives CATARTSNTEAFF.